Following are 24 T cell receptor beta chains from one sample sequenced in a study of vaccination effects on CD4 cells after COVID-19 (dated by TCRdb to 2021 to 2024). For these TCRs, the target antigens are not known. After around ten days of culture, CD4+ T cells were isolated with the EasySep CD4+ T cell isolation kit. Library construction relied on the immunoSEQ multiplex PCR assay. Sourced from immuneACCESS, this table was stored by TCRdb with only in-frame sequences that have V and J called. A share of the clones is absent; for the studies checked, an unresolved V gene accounts for under half, and the remainder has no known explanation. A total of fewer than 75,000 clones appear in this sample, about 74% of them only once. The biggest ten clones account for over 2% of the sample. Source: CD4+ T cells from PBMCs cultured without peptide, taken before COVID-19 vaccination. These receptors came from a human donor who received a COVID-19 vaccine.

This chain joins TRBV7-2 and TRBJ2-3; 10 nucleotides line up with TRBD2. The CDR3 loop spans 16 amino acids. The V and J ends lost 4 bases and 4 bases, in that order; junction bases with no gene match: 8. Germline CDR1 SGHTA, CDR2 FQGNSA. CDR3 sequence (DNA): TGTGCCAGCAGCTGGGGCCTAGCGGGGGCAGCAGATACGCAGTATTTT. Encoded protein: CASSWGLAGAADTQYF.

The CDR3 coding sequence is TGTGCCAGCAGCTGGGGGGTGAACACCATATATTTT. Translation gives CASSWGVNTIYF. This rearrangement joins TRBV5-6 to TRBJ1-3, with D tentatively TRBD1 (5 bases). The germline V gene has CDR1 SGHDT and CDR2 YYEEEE. The CDR3 consists of 12 residues. Trimming shortened V by 3 bases and J by 7 bases, and 8 bases separated the two germline ends.

This clone was seen just once. This chain uses TRBV7-9 with TRBJ2-5, with D tentatively TRBD1 or TRBD2 (5 bases each). The CDR3 length is 15 residues. V was cut by 5 bases and J by 7 bases, with 20 bases left in between. CDR1 is SEHNR, CDR2 FQNEAQ, per germline (reference sequence). The CDR3 spells CASSPNRDPLRTQYF. The CDR3 DNA follows: TGTGCCAGCAGCCCAAACCGGGACCCACTTAGGACCCAGTACTTC.

The rearrangement uses TRBV7-2 and TRBJ2-3; D uncertain. This CDR3 has 13 amino acids. The germline gives CDR1 SGHTA, CDR2 FQGNSA. Trimming took off 3 bases at V and 1 base at J, with 5 bases between the two ends. CDR3 residues: CASSFFGTDTQYF. CDR3 sequence (DNA): TGTGCCAGCAGCTTTTTTGGCACAGATACGCAGTATTTT. The whole variable domain, remainder taken from reference TRBV7-2 and TRBJ2-3, is GAGVSQSPSNKVTEKGKDVELRCDPISGHTALYWYRQSLGQGLEFLIYFQGNSAPDKSGLPSDRFSAERTGGSVSTLTIQRTQQEDSAVYLCASSFFGTDTQYFGPGTRLTVL.

This clone was detected only once. This chain connects TRBV7-3 to TRBJ2-3, with 10 bases matching TRBD2. V lost 5 bases, J lost 1 base, and 6 bases stayed unmatched. From germline, CDR1 is SGHTA and CDR2 FQGTGA. The CDR3 is made up of 16 amino acids. The CDR3 spells CASSRGLAAGTDTQYF. In DNA form, the CDR3 reads TGTGCCAGCAGCCGAGGACTAGCGGCAGGCACAGATACGCAGTATTTT.

This clone was recorded only once. This chain links TRBV12-3 or TRBV12-4 with TRBJ2-2; no firm D call. Trimming removed 3 bases from V and 5 bases from J, with 7 bases in between. The CDR3 is 13 residues long. CDR3 sequence reads: CASSFVQTGELFF. The CDR3, as DNA: TGTGCCAGCAGTTTCGTTCAAACCGGGGAGCTGTTTTTT.

This chain uses TRBV5-1 with TRBJ2-3; D not resolved. Germline V gives CDR1 SGHRS, CDR2 YFSETQ. V lost 1 base to trimming and J lost 5 bases, with 8 bases between them. This CDR3 contains 13 residues. The CDR3 spells CASSLFSLDTQYF. CDR3 DNA: TGCGCCAGCAGCTTGTTTTCTTTAGATACGCAGTATTTT. Using reference TRBV5-1 and TRBJ2-3 for the parts outside the CDR3, the full variable domain is KAGVTQTPRYLIKTRGQQVTLSCSPISGHRSVSWYQQTPGQGLQFLFEYFSETQRNKGNFPGRFSGRQFSNSRSEMNVSTLELGDSALYLCASSLFSLDTQYFGPGTRLTVL.

The chain joins TRBV9 to TRBJ1-2; TRBD1 might be the D (5 bases). Germline CDR1 reads SGDLS; CDR2 reads YYNGEE. The CDR3 has 14 amino acids. The V gene lost 4 bases and the J gene lost 4 bases, with 14 bases spanning the gap. CDR3 nucleotide sequence: TGTGCCAGCAGCCCCCTAGGCGGGGCCTATGGCTACACCTTC. This translates into CASSPLGGAYGYTF.

The rearrangement uses TRBV6-1 and TRBJ2-3; TRBD1 aligns across 9 bases. CDR3 length equals 18 residues. Germline values: CDR1 MNHNS, CDR2 SASEGT. V shed 1 base and J 8 bases; nucleotides not matched to a gene: 16. The CDR3 DNA reads as TGTGCCAGCAGTGAAGTTCTCTTCGGGACAGGGCCCTTAGGTACGCAGTATTTT. It is translated as CASSEVLFGTGPLGTQYF.

This clone was picked up one time. The chain uses TRBV25-1 and TRBJ1-5, with TRBD1 matching over 9 bases. This CDR3 contains 15 residues. The germline V gene encodes CDR1 MGHDK and CDR2 SYGVNS. Germline trimming cut 4 bases from V and 7 bases from J; bases unmatched to any gene: 8. CDR3 sequence reads: CASSGGDRVGQPQHF. The CDR3 nucleotides read TGTGCCAGCAGTGGGGGGGACAGGGTCGGACAGCCCCAGCATTTT.

In regard to this clone: Given the absence of the conserved phenylalanine or tryptophan at the CDR3 end, a read error is likely. The DNA is left out, because the CDR3 cannot be placed on it with certainty; the CDR3 is given as TCRdb lists it. The rearrangement uses TRBV6-5 and TRBJ1-2. The CDR3 has 11 residues if both end residues are counted. Germline V lookup: CDR1 MNHEY, CDR2 SVGAGI. CDR3: CASIRRRGKGG.

The chain uses TRBV3-1 (or the pseudogene TRBV3-2) and TRBJ2-5; D is possibly TRBD2 (7 bases). Germline CDR1 reads LGHDT; CDR2 reads YNNKEL (reference sequence). The CDR3 loop spans 16 amino acids. V was cut by 4 bases and J by 5 bases, with 20 bases left in between. CDR3 protein: CASSPTMGGALETQYF. Here the CDR3 DNA reads TGTGCCAGCAGCCCCACAATGGGGGGGGCCTTGGAGACCCAGTACTTC.

This clone was counted once. This sequence joins TRBV20-1 and TRBJ1-4; possibly TRBD1 for D (5 bases). In germline, CDR1 is DFQATT, CDR2 SNEGSKA (reference sequence). This CDR3 spans 14 amino acids. The ends were cut back, 3 bases at V and 8 bases at J, with 16 bases in the middle. The CDR3 DNA sequence: TGCAGTGCTAGTCCCGGGACGGTGTGGGAAAAACTGTTTTTT. It encodes CSASPGTVWEKLFF.

The genes are TRBV5-1 and TRBJ2-2; D is possibly TRBD1 (5 bases). The ends were cut back, 3 bases at V and 3 bases at J, with 12 bases in the middle. The germline V gene has CDR1 SGHRS and CDR2 YFSETQ. CDR3 length equals 15 residues. CDR3 DNA: TGCGCCAGCAGCTCAGGGTTTGTGGACACCGGGGAGCTGTTTTTT. It translates to CASSSGFVDTGELFF. Full variable domain (missing parts from reference TRBV5-1 and TRBJ2-2): KAGVTQTPRYLIKTRGQQVTLSCSPISGHRSVSWYQQTPGQGLQFLFEYFSETQRNKGNFPGRFSGRQFSNSRSEMNVSTLELGDSALYLCASSSGFVDTGELFFGEGSRLTVL.

This clone came up a few times. This chain links TRBV19 with TRBJ1-2, with a weak D call TRBD1 (6 bases). Deletions cut 3 bases from V and 7 bases from J, with 21 bases between. The CDR3 length is 16 residues. Germline-derived CDR1 and CDR2 are LNHDA and SQIVND (reference sequence). CDR3 nucleotide sequence: TGTGCCAGTAGTATGGGGGGGCAGATAGGACATTCTGGCTACACCTTC. Encoded protein: CASSMGGQIGHSGYTF.

This chain connects TRBV2 to TRBJ2-7; unclear D gene. The CDR3 totals 13 residues. Trimming stripped 7 bases from V and 3 bases from J, with 13 bases between. CDR1 and CDR2 (germline): SNHLY, FYNNEI. The CDR3 sequence: CASTGRSVYEQYV. The CDR3 DNA is TGTGCCAGCACGGGCAGATCAGTCTACGAGCAGTACGTC.

The chain recombines TRBV7-2 with TRBJ2-3, with TRBD1 matching 10 bases. The V segment lost 8 bases and the J segment 5 bases; nucleotides outside the gene matches: 13. Germline CDR1 SGHTA, CDR2 FQGNSA. The CDR3 has 16 residues. The CDR3 here is CASQPIRQGAIDTQYF. The CDR3 DNA follows: TGTGCCAGCCAACCTATAAGACAGGGGGCAATAGATACGCAGTATTTT.

V gene TRBV19 combines with J gene TRBJ2-5; 7 nucleotides line up with TRBD1. The V gene end was trimmed by 3 bases and the J gene end by 1 base; junction bases not matched to a gene: 2. This CDR3 contains 14 residues. Germline V gene data show CDR1 as LNHDA and CDR2 as SQIVND (reference sequence). CDR3 loop: CASSIAGGQETQYF. The CDR3 DNA reads TGTGCCAGTAGTATTGCAGGGGGCCAAGAGACCCAGTACTTC. The full variable domain, with the rest looked up from reference TRBV19 and TRBJ2-5, is DGGITQSPKYLFRKEGQNVTLSCEQNLNHDAMYWYRQDPGQGLRLIYYSQIVNDFQKGDIAEGYSVSREKKESFPLTVTSAQKNPTAFYLCASSIAGGQETQYFGPGTRLLVL.

This chain links TRBV27 with TRBJ1-2; D possibly corresponds to TRBD1 (5 bases). The V gene lost 5 bases and the J gene lost 2 bases, with 15 bases spanning the gap. This CDR3 has 15 amino acids. CDR1 and CDR2 from the germline V gene are MNHEY and SMNVEV (reference sequence). The CDR3 nucleotides are TGTGCCAGCAGTCCGTACAAGGGGCGGAACTATGGCTACACCTTC. Its translation is CASSPYKGRNYGYTF.

The chain employs TRBV14 and TRBJ1-3; D remains unclear. In germline, CDR1 is SGHDN, CDR2 FVKESK. The CDR3 runs to 15 residues. The V end was cut by 4 bases, the J end by 0 bases, with 10 bases between. For the CDR3, the DNA is TGTGCCAGCAGCCCCCTGCCCAACTCTGGAAACACCATATATTTT. Translated, it gives CASSPLPNSGNTIYF.

The gene calls are TRBV11-3 and TRBJ2-1; weak D call: TRBD2 (5 bases). The CDR3 sequence is 13 residues long. V lost 2 bases, J lost 10 bases, and 12 bases lay in between. Germline loops: CDR1 SGHNT, CDR2 YENEEA. CDR3 DNA sequence: TGTGCCAGCAGCTTATTCCGGGAAGAAGAGCAGTTCTTC. Its protein product is CASSLFREEEQFF.

The chain has TRBV5-1 and TRBJ1-1, with D possibly matching TRBD1 (5 bases). Trimming took off 0 bases at V and 2 bases at J, with 11 bases between the two ends. The CDR3 length is 15 residues. Germline V gene data show CDR1 as SGHRS and CDR2 as YFSETQ. CDR3 sequence (DNA): TGCGCCAGCAGCTTGGCGGCAGGGCTTAACACTGAAGCTTTCTTT. It encodes CASSLAAGLNTEAFF.

The chain is built from TRBV6-1 and TRBJ1-2, with 8 bases lining up with TRBD1. Germline CDR1 reads MNHNS; CDR2 reads SASEGT. The CDR3 totals 15 residues. V was pared by 3 bases and J by 4 bases, with 7 bases of the junction left unmatched. This CDR3 reads CASSEQGAPPYGYTF. The DNA of the CDR3 is TGTGCCAGCAGTGAGCAGGGGGCGCCTCCCTATGGCTACACCTTC.

This sequence joins TRBV6-2 or TRBV6-3 and TRBJ1-1; 12 bases fit TRBD1. This CDR3 has 16 residues. The germline CDR1 and CDR2 sequences are MNHEY and SVGEGT. V was pared by 4 bases and J by 5 bases, with 8 bases of the junction left unmatched. The CDR3 nucleotides read TGTGCCAGCAGTTCCCGGGACAGGGGGCTCAGGACTGAAGCTTTCTTT. It specifies CASSSRDRGLRTEAFF.